This TCR beta chain was captured by sequencing in a study of blood T cells in healthy people across ages. About the research overall: About one barcoded beta molecule per two T cells came from capture by template switching.

Only a few counts were recorded for this clonotype. Primed by a sample-barcoded 5' primer and a J-beta primer mix, a second PCR proceeded for roughly 7 to 11 cycles. Each CDR3 protein is one row after TCRdb ran MiXCR on the 5' RACE reads. The sample consists of some 800,000 distinct CDR3 sequences, 25% of them appearing once. CDR1 SGHDT and CDR2 YYEEEE come from the germline V gene. V gave up 4 bases and J gave up 6 bases; unmatched junction bases: 7. There are 15 residues in the CDR3. This same sample was also part of a study on T cells of mothers and their children. From that paper: Biologically related mothers and children overlapped slightly more than unrelated pairs, a non-significant difference.

The source of this sequence is a boy between 10 and 17 years old in good health. The source material was blood. The chain recombines TRBV5-6 with TRBJ1-4; 9 nucleotides agree with TRBD1. CDR3 sequence (DNA): TGTGCCAGCAGCCGCCGAAGGACAGGGGATGAAAAACTGTTTTTT. Its translation: CASSRRRTGDEKLFF.